The rows below give T cell receptor beta chains drawn from one sample of a study of blood T cells in healthy people across ages. TCRdb fed the 5' RACE reads into MiXCR, producing one record per CDR3 protein. The sample carries 650,000 to 1,000,000 distinct CDR3 sequences, 35% to 40% recorded once. The sample taken for sequencing was blood. The receptors were sampled from a young man in good health. Both conserved end residues are part of each CDR3. The order of the fields is CDR3 DNA, CDR3 protein, J gene, D gene, V gene, clone size. The D gene is left open where the match is weak. Clone size, where shown, is once, few, many, or a class for clones that have expanded.

TGCGCCAGCAGCTTGAGGCGGGGGGTGGACAATGAGCAGTTCTTC	CASSLRRGVDNEQFF	TRBJ2-1	TRBD2	TRBV5-1	NA
TGTGCCAGCAGTTACTCGCGGACAGTATCGGCCGGGGAGCTGTTTTTT	CASSYSRTVSAGELFF	TRBJ2-2	NA	TRBV6-5	NA
TGTGCCAGCAGCCCTGAAACGGGTGAGCAGTTCTTC	CASSPETGEQFF	TRBJ2-1	NA	TRBV5-5	NA
TGTGCCAGCAGTCGACAGGGGAAATCAGCCAACTATGGCTACACCTTC	CASSRQGKSANYGYTF	TRBJ1-2	TRBD1	TRBV6-5	few
TGTGCCAGCAGCGCTGTAGGGGGATCAAATGGCTACACCTTC	CASSAVGGSNGYTF	TRBJ1-2	NA	TRBV7-2	many
TGTGCCATCAGTGGAGGGACAGGGCTACACCCAAGAGGCTACACCTTC	CAISGGTGLHPRGYTF	TRBJ1-2	TRBD1	TRBV10-3	few
TGTGCCAGCAGCCCAGGGGAAGATACGCAGTATTTT	CASSPGEDTQYF	TRBJ2-3	NA	TRBV12-3/TRBV12-4	NA
TGTGCCAGCTTCCCGGGATATAACACTGAAGCTTTCTTT	CASFPGYNTEAFF	TRBJ1-1	NA	TRBV18	once
TGTGCCAGCAGTCCCGACTCCTGCGAGCAGTACTTC	CASSPDSCEQYF	TRBJ2-7	NA	TRBV12-3/TRBV12-4	NA
TGTGCCAGCAGCGCCGACAGGGGTGGTAATGAAAAACTGTTTTTT	CASSADRGGNEKLFF	TRBJ1-4	TRBD1	TRBV9	few
TGTGCCAGCACTACCCCCAGGGACACTGAAGCTTTCTTT	CASTTPRDTEAFF	TRBJ1-1	NA	TRBV28	NA
TGTGCCAGCAGCCAAGTAGGTCAGGGGCGTTCTAACTATGGCTACACCTTC	CASSQVGQGRSNYGYTF	TRBJ1-2	NA	TRBV3-1	NA
TGTGCCAGCAGCCGTACACAGGTTCTAGGCACAGATACGCAGTATTTT	CASSRTQVLGTDTQYF	TRBJ2-3	NA	TRBV7-2	few
TGTGCCAGGGCCGGGACGGCCGGGGGAAACAATGAGCAGAACTTC	CARAGTAGGNNEQNF	TRBJ2-1	NA	TRBV2	NA
TGTGCCAGCAGTTATGTCAGGGCTGAGACCCAGTTCTTC	CASSYVRAETQFF	TRBJ2-1	NA	TRBV6-5	NA
TGTGCCAGCAGTGGGGACACGGCGAACCAGCCCCAGCATTTT	CASSGDTANQPQHF	TRBJ1-5	NA	TRBV25-1	NA